The sequence of this T cell receptor beta chain was determined in a study of blood T cell repertoires in COVID-19. About this clone: This sample includes further DNA sequences coding for the same CDR3.

Recruits, aged about 18 to 100 years, lived in 20 to 30 US areas. Assay used: immunoSEQ multiplex PCR; TCRdb lists only in-frame clones, some missing. The sample consists of about 400,000 clones, 87% of them appearing once. The CDR3 covers 12 residues. Trimming left V 5 bases short and J 4 bases short, with 6 bases between. The material sequenced was PBMCs or T cells enriched from blood (not recorded which). The rearrangement joins TRBV12-3 or TRBV12-4 to TRBJ1-3; no reliable D call. The sequence came from a young woman with acute COVID-19. For the CDR3, the DNA is TGTGCCAGCAGTCCGCAGGGAAACACCATATATTTT. Translation: CASSPQGNTIYF.